This TCR beta chain was observed in a study of blood T cell repertoires in COVID-19. For the study at large: Specimens from acute and convalescent COVID-19 originated in the United States, Italy and Spain. Sample material is recorded as cDNA or gDNA derived from T cells, B-cell-depleted T cells, or PBMCs.

In the original processing: Estimates of nucleated cell counts were drawn from the amplification of reference gene primers. The protocol was immunoSEQ multiplex PCR, while the TCRdb copy is restricted to in-frame clones and leaves out a portion. D and trimming come from the DNA, and the V and J calls and clone size come from that table. Here the sample spans approximately 100,000 clones, approximately 90% being singletons. With 5 bases clipped from V and 2 bases from J, the junction kept 5 bases outside the gene matches. This CDR3 region has 14 residues. Germline CDR1 reads SGHNT; CDR2 reads YENEEA. The V and J genes are TRBV11-3 and TRBJ2-5; 7 positions match TRBD2. The sequenced material came from peripheral blood. This receptor was taken from a man aged 50 to 60 with acute or convalescent COVID-19. The CDR3 spells CASSPRGNQETQYF. DNA for the CDR3: TGTGCCAGCAGCCCGCGGGGGAATCAAGAGACCCAGTACTTC. Together with reference TRBV11-3 and TRBJ2-5, the CDR3 gives the full variable domain: EAGVVQSPRYKIIEKKQPVAFWCNPISGHNTLYWYLQNLGQGPELLIRYENEEAVDDSQLPKDRFSAERLKGVDSTLKIQPAELGDSAVYLCASSPRGNQETQYFGPGTRLLVL.